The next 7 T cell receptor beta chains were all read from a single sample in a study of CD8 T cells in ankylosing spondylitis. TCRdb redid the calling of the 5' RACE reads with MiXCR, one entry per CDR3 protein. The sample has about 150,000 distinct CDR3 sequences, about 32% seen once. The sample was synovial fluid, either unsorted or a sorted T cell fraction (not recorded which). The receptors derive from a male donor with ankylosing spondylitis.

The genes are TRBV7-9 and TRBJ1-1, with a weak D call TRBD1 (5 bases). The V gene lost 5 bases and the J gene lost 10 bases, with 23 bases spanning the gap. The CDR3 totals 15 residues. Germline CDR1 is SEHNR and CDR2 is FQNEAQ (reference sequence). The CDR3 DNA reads TGTGCCAGCAGCCCCCGGGGGACCGAGGGGTCCGGAGCTTTCTTT. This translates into CASSPRGTEGSGAFF.

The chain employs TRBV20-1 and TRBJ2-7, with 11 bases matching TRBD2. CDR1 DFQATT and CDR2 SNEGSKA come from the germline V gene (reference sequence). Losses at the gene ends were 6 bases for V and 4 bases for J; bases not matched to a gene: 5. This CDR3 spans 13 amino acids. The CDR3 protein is CSADLAGGYEQYF. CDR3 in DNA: TGCAGTGCAGATCTAGCGGGAGGTTACGAGCAGTACTTC.

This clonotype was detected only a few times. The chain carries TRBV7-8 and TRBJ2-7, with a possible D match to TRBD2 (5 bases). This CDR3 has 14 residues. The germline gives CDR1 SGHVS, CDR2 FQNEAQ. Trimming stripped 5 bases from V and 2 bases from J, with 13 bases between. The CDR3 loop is CASSPLVTTYEQYF. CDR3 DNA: TGTGCCAGCAGCCCACTAGTGACCACCTACGAGCAGTACTTC.

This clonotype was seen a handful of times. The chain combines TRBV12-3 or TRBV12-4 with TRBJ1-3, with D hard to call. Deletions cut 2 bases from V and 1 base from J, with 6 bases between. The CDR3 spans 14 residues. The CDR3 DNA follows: TGTGCCAGCAGTTTATGGAGATCTGGAAACACCATATATTTT. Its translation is CASSLWRSGNTIYF.

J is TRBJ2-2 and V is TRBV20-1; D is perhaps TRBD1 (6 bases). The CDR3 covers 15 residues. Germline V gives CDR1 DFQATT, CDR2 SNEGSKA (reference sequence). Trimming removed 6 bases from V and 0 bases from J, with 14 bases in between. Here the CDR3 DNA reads TGCAGTGCAAAGAGGGCAGGGGCGAACACCGGGGAGCTGTTTTTT. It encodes CSAKRAGANTGELFF.

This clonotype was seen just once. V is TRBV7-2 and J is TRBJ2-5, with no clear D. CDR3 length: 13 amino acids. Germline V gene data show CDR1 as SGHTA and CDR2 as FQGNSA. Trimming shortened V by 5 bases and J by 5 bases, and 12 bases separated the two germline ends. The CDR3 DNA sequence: TGTGCCAGCAGCCCTTTTGTTGTGGAGACCCAGTACTTC. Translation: CASSPFVVETQYF.

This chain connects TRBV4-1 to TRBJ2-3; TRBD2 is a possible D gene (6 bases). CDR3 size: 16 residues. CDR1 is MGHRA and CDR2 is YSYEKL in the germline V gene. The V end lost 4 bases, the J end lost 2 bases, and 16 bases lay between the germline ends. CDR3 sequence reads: CASSRLMGGDTDTQYF. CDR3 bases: TGCGCCAGCAGCCGCCTAATGGGCGGGGACACAGATACGCAGTATTTT.